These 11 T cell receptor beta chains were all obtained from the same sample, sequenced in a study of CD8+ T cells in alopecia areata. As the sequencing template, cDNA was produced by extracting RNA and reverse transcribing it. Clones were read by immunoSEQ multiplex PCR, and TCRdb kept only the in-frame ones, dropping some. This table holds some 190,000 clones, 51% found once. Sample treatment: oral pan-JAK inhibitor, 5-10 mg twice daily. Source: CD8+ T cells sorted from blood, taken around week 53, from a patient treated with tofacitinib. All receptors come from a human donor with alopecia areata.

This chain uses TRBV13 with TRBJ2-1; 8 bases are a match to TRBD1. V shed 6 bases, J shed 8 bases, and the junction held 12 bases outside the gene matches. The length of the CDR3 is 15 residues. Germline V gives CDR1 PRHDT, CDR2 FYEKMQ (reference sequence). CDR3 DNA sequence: TGTGCCAGCAGAATACAGGGGGGCTATATCGATGAGCAGTTCTTC. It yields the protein CASRIQGGYIDEQFF.

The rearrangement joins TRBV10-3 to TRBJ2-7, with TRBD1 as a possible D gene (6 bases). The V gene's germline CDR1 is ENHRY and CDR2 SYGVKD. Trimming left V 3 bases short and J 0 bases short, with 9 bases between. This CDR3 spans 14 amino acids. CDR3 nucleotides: TGTGCCATCAGTGACTTGGACAGCTCCTACGAGCAGTACTTC. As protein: CAISDLDSSYEQYF.

The CDR3 DNA sequence: TGCAGCGCCCAAGGACAGGGAACAACATCTGGGGCCAACGTCCTGACTTTC. This gives the protein CSAQGQGTTSGANVLTF. The chain joins TRBV29-1 to TRBJ2-6; 8 bases are a match to TRBD1. V lost 7 bases to trimming and J lost 1 base; unmatched junction nucleotides: 12. Per germline, CDR1 SQVTM and CDR2 ANQGSEA. The CDR3 runs to 17 residues.

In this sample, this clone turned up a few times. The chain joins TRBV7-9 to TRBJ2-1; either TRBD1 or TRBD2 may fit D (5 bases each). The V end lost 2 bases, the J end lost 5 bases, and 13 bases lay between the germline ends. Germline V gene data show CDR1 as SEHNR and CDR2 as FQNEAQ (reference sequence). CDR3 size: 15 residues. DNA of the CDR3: TGTGCCAGCAGCTTACCAGGTGGGGGAAACAATGAGCAGTTCTTC. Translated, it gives CASSLPGGGNNEQFF.

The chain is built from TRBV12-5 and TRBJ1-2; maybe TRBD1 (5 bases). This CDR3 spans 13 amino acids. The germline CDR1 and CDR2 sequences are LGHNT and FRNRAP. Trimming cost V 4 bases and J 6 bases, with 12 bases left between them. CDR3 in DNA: TGTGCTAGTGGTTCCCAGACAGCAGATGGCTACACCTTC. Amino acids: CASGSQTADGYTF.

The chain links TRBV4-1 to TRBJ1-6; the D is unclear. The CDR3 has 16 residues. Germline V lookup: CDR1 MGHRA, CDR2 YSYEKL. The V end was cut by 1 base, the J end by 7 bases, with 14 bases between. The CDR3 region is CASSQAGTPSNSPLHF. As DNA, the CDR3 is TGCGCCAGCAGCCAAGCAGGAACACCGTCGAATTCACCCCTCCACTTT.

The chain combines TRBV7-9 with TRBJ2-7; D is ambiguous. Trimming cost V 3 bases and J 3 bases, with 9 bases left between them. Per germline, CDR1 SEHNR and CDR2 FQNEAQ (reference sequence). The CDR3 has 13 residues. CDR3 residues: CASSFEDFYEQYF. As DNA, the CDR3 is TGTGCCAGCAGCTTTGAAGACTTCTACGAGCAGTACTTC.

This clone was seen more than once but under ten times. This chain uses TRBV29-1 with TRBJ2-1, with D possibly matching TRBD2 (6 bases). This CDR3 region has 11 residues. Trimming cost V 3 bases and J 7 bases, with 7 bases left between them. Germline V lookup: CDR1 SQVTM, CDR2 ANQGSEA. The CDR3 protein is CSVDAGNEQFF. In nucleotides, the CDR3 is TGCAGCGTTGATGCGGGAAATGAGCAGTTCTTC.

CDR3 amino acids: CASSLRQGLNIQYF. CDR3 nucleotides: TGTGCCAGCAGTTTAAGACAGGGGTTGAACATTCAGTACTTC. The V and J genes are TRBV27 and TRBJ2-4, with 8 bases that match TRBD1. Germline V gene lookup returns CDR1 MNHEY and CDR2 SMNVEV (reference sequence). This CDR3 is built from 14 residues. The junction had 4 bases not matched to a gene; V was cut back by 2 bases and J by 7 bases.

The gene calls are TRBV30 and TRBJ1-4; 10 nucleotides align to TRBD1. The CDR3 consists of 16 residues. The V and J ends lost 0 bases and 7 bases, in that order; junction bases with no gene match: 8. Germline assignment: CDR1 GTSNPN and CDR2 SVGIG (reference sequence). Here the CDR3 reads CAWSVGIRDRGEKLFF. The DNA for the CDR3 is TGTGCCTGGAGTGTAGGTATCCGGGACAGGGGTGAAAAACTGTTTTTT.

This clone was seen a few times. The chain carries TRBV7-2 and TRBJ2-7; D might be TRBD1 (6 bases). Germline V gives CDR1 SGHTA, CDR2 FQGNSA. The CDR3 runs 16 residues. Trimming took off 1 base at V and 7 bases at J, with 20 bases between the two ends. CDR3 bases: TGTGCCAGCAGCTTAGTGTTCTCAGGGGAAGGTCGAGAGCAGTACTTC. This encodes CASSLVFSGEGREQYF.